This entry features one T cell receptor beta chain sequence. This entry is derived from a study of blood T cell repertoires in COVID-19. V gave up 4 bases and J gave up 0 bases, with 10 bases separating them. CDR1 and CDR2 (germline): SQVTM, ANQGSEA. The CDR3 spans 13 residues. Only in-frame clones appear in the TCRdb table, and some are missing; sequencing was by immunoSEQ multiplex PCR. The data hold roughly 92,000 clones, with roughly nine tenths observed a single time. This chain links TRBV29-1 with TRBJ2-7, with a possible D match to TRBD1 (6 bases). The clonotype was recovered from a man in his forties or fifties with acute or convalescent COVID-19. The sequencing input was peripheral blood. The CDR3 DNA is TGCAGCGTTGTAGGGACACCCTCCTACGAGCAGTACTTC. Amino acid sequence: CSVVGTPSYEQYF.